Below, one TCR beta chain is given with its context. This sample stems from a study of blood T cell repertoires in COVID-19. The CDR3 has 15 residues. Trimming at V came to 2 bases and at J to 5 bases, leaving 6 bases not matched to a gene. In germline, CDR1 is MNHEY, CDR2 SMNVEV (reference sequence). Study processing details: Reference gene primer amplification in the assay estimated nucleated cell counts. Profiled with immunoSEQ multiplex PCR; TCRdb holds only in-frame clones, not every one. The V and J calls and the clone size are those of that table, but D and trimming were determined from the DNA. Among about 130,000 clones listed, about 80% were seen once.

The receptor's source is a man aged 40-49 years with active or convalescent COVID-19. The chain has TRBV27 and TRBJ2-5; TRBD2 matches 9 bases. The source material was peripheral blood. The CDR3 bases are TGTGCCAGCAGTTTAAATAGCGGGGGAACTGAGACCCAGTACTTC. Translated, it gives CASSLNSGGTETQYF.